This T cell receptor (beta chain) is from a study of shared clonotypes between healthy human individuals. Study at large: Three CD4 naive, three CD4 memory, two CD8 naive and one CD8 memory plate were used per donor.

Sequencing used immunoSEQ multiplex PCR; TCRdb keeps in-frame clones, though not all of them. Of fewer than 1.4 million clones listed, 75% to 80% are singletons. This clone has a single count. Its antigen is as yet unknown. Points from the study as a whole: The sampled material consisted only of blood, and tissue repertoires are likely to differ. Clonotypes that were shared across a handful of donors made up approximately 5% of naive CD4 clonotypes.

The donor population consisted of healthy HIV-negative adults with no recent acute infections or vaccinations. V gave up 2 bases and J gave up 6 bases; unmatched junction bases: 3. The CDR3 covers 14 residues. The germline V gene encodes CDR1 SNHLY and CDR2 FYNNEI. The V call is TRBV2, the J call TRBJ2-1; 8 nucleotides align to TRBD2. The sample taken for sequencing was memory CD4+ T cells from PBMCs. Subset indicated: CD45RA-negative fraction. The receptor was derived from a man between 18 and 35 years old in good health. Some clones in this sample may be carry-over from other donors' samples. The CDR3 is CASSELAGINEQFF. CDR3 bases: TGTGCCAGCAGTGAACTAGCGGGCATCAATGAGCAGTTCTTC.